Sequencing of this T cell receptor (beta chain) was carried out in a study of cytomegalovirus exposure and HLA in healthy donors. Donors consisted of healthy bone marrow donors. Primers: 60 Vbeta forward and 13 Jbeta reverse. Data came from immunoSEQ multiplex PCR; TCRdb stores just in-frame clones and leaves some out. There are more than 110,000 clones in the sample; more than 70% occur only once, and roughly 1.2% lies in the top ten. The CDR3 loop spans 16 amino acids. V shed 2 bases and J shed 4 bases, with 17 bases lying between them. Germline V gene data show CDR1 as SEHNR and CDR2 as FQNEAQ (reference sequence).

The chain couples TRBV7-9 to TRBJ1-2; no definite D call. Sequenced: PBMCs. This receptor was taken from a male donor in good health and CMV-seropositive. The CDR3 DNA reads TGTGCCAGCAGCTTATTCTCCTATGAGGGAGTCTATGGCTACACCTTC. Translating it yields CASSLFSYEGVYGYTF.